Reported below is one TCR beta chain. Its target is unknown. This record comes from a study of shared clonotypes between healthy human individuals. Study results and limitations: Generation probability values for non-shared clonotypes were lower than those for clonotypes shared by all four donors.

Naive CD8 cells, CD45RO-negative and positively selected for CCR7, excluded terminally differentiated effector memory CD45RA+ cells. Some clones are missing from TCRdb's copy, which holds only in-frame ones; the method was immunoSEQ multiplex PCR. The table shows 700,000 to 950,000 clones, with 90% to 97% occurring only once. V lost 2 bases and J 6 bases, leaving 8 bases between the germline ends. This CDR3 has 12 amino acids. The V gene's germline CDR1 is SGHTA and CDR2 FQGNSA. The sequenced sample consisted of naive CD8+ T cells sorted from blood. The chain employs TRBV7-2 and TRBJ2-7, with unresolved D. The receptor was isolated from a man aged 30 to 45 in good health. The CDR3 DNA is TGTGCCAGCAGCTTAATGTCCGGCGAGCAGTACTTC. Translation: CASSLMSGEQYF.